A selection of T cell receptor beta chains follows, all from one sample in a study of PD-L1 blockade in urothelial cancer. Profiled with immunoSEQ multiplex PCR; TCRdb holds only in-frame clones, not every one. The table has about 100,000 clones, about 85% seen once. The specimen comprised PBMCs, sampled around atezolizumab (anti-PD-L1) treatment. The source is a man in his fifties or sixties with urothelial cancer. Both conserved end residues are part of each CDR3. The order of the fields is V gene, clone size, D gene, J gene, CDR3 DNA, CDR3 protein. The D gene is left open where the match is weak. Not all rows give a size; the values are once, few, many and, for expanded clones, a class.

TRBV5-1	.	TRBD1	TRBJ1-2	TGCGCCAGCAGCTTGGTGGGACAGGGGGCGCAAGGCTACACCTTC	CASSLVGQGAQGYTF
TRBV5-1	.	.	TRBJ2-7	TGCGCCAGCAGCTTGGCGGCGGCAAGCTCCTACGAGCAGTACTTC	CASSLAAASSYEQYF
TRBV29-1	.	.	TRBJ1-4	TGCAGCGTACGATCGGCAACTAATGAAAAACTGTTTTTT	CSVRSATNEKLFF
TRBV12-5	.	.	TRBJ2-2	TGTGCTAGTGCAGCGAACACCGGGGAGCTGTTTTTT	CASAANTGELFF
TRBV5-1	.	TRBD2	TRBJ2-1	TGCGCCAGCAGCTTTACTAGCGGGAGTTACGATGAGCAGTTCTTC	CASSFTSGSYDEQFF
TRBV28	.	TRBD2	TRBJ2-1	TGTGCCAGCAGCCCTGCCGGACTAGCGGGATACAATGAGCAGTTCTTC	CASSPAGLAGYNEQFF
TRBV9	.	TRBD2	TRBJ2-3	TGTGCCAGCAGCGTAGAGGGACTAAGCACAGATACGCAGTATTTT	CASSVEGLSTDTQYF
TRBV5-1	.	.	TRBJ2-4	TGCGCCAGCAGCTTAACCAGGGAAAACATTCAGTACTTC	CASSLTRENIQYF
TRBV6-5	.	.	TRBJ1-4	TGTGCCAGCAGTTACGGTATACAGGCACATAATGAAGAACTGTTTTTT	CASSYGIQAHNEELFF
TRBV21-1	.	.	TRBJ1-1	TGTGCCAGCAGCAGCCAAGCAGGGTGTGACACTGAAGCTTTCTTT	CASSSQAGCDTEAFF
TRBV9	.	TRBD1	TRBJ1-1	TGTGCCAGCAGCAATTACAGGGGGGTGGACACTGAAGCTTTCTTT	CASSNYRGVDTEAFF
TRBV6-5	.	.	TRBJ2-1	TGTGCCAGCAGAACAGCCGTGGAGCAGTTCTTC	CASRTAVEQFF
TRBV6-1	.	.	TRBJ1-1	TGTGCCAGCGATAGGCAGGGATCCATGAACACTGAAGCTTTCTTT	CASDRQGSMNTEAFF
TRBV19	.	TRBD1	TRBJ1-1	TGTGCCAGTACCGGACAGGCGATGAACACTGAAGCTTTCTTT	CASTGQAMNTEAFF
TRBV5-1	few	.	TRBJ1-2	TGCGCCAGCACTGATAATGGAGGTGGCTACACCTTC	CASTDNGGGYTF
TRBV19	.	TRBD1	TRBJ2-7	TGTGCCACCGCGGACAGGGCTACCTACGAGCAGTACTTC	CATADRATYEQYF
TRBV9	.	.	TRBJ2-7	TGTGCCAGCAGCGTAGGGCGGGATAGCTCCTACGAGCAGTACTTC	CASSVGRDSSYEQYF
TRBV6-1	.	TRBD2	TRBJ2-3	TGTGCCAGCAGTGACCCTCTAGCGGGAAACACAGATACGCAGTATTTT	CASSDPLAGNTDTQYF
TRBV11-1	.	TRBD1	TRBJ2-7	TGTGCCAGCAGCCAAATCGGCCGGGACAGGAACTACGAGCAGTACTTC	CASSQIGRDRNYEQYF
TRBV5-4	.	TRBD1	TRBJ1-6	TGTGCCAGCAGAAAGACAGGGGGAGCGAATTCACCCCTCCACTTT	CASRKTGGANSPLHF
TRBV5-1	.	TRBD2	TRBJ2-1	TGCGCCAGCAGCCCCCCGGGACTAGCATCTAATGAGCAGTTCTTC	CASSPPGLASNEQFF
TRBV11-2	.	TRBD1	TRBJ2-7	TGTGCCAGCAGCTTCCTGGCGAAATGGGACAGCGAGCAGTACTTC	CASSFLAKWDSEQYF
TRBV19	.	.	TRBJ1-1	TGTGCCAGTTCGCAAGGGGGTAGGAACACTGAAGCTTTCTTT	CASSQGGRNTEAFF
TRBV18	.	TRBD2	TRBJ2-1	TGTGCCAGCCAGTCTAGCGGGGCTTCGAATGAGCAGTTCTTC	CASQSSGASNEQFF
TRBV11-1	.	TRBD2	TRBJ2-5	TGTGCCAGCCGTACGCGGGGAGGGCAAGAGACCCAGTACTTC	CASRTRGGQETQYF
TRBV6-1	once	.	TRBJ1-5	TGTGCCAGCAGTGCGACAGGTAATCAGCCCCAGCATTTT	CASSATGNQPQHF
TRBV9	.	.	TRBJ2-7	TGTGCCAGCAGCGTAGGTTGGCAGGATGGGCAGTACTTC	CASSVGWQDGQYF
TRBV11-2	.	.	TRBJ2-1	TGTGCCAGCAGCTTATCTAGGTCTGGGGAGCAGTTCTTC	CASSLSRSGEQFF
TRBV5-4	.	.	TRBJ2-1	TGTGAAGCGGCCTACAATGAGCAGTTCTTC	CEAAYNEQFF